These 11 T cell receptor beta chains originate from one sample sequenced in a study of T cell repertoires in cytomegalovirus infection (dated by TCRdb to between 2018 and 2021). Antigens for these TCRs are unknown. According to the study, the label for this sample's treatment or condition signals: in vitro stimulation with specific CMV peptide epitopes to enrich CMV-specific T cells. TCRdb shows the sequencer as Illumina HiSeq 1500. TCRdb passed the public sequencing reads through fastp at Q25 and MiXCR, retaining productive beta sequences. Here each entry gathers all rows of one CDR3 protein and keeps the most common genes and DNA. The sample yields about 900,000 distinct CDR3 sequences; approximately 31% were counted once. Over 13% of the sample belongs to the ten largest clones. The specimen was cultured CD8+ T cells from PBMCs, collected from culture after CMV antigen stimulation. The origin of the receptors is a human donor in good health (CMV status not recorded). Some clones in this sample may be carry-over from other donors' samples.

V is TRBV15 and J is TRBJ2-1, with 13 bases lining up with TRBD2. The CDR3 extends over 16 amino acids. Trimming at V came to 1 base and at J to 8 bases, leaving 5 bases not matched to a gene. CDR1 and CDR2 from the germline V gene are LNHNV and YYDKDF (reference sequence). The CDR3 reads CATSRVPGLAGYEQFF. CDR3 DNA: TGTGCCACCAGCAGAGTACCGGGACTAGCGGGGTATGAGCAGTTCTTC.

This clonotype was observed a handful of times. The rearrangement joins TRBV7-9 to TRBJ2-1, with 7 nucleotides matching TRBD2. The CDR3 has 23 amino acids. V gave up 4 bases and J gave up 8 bases; unmatched junction bases: 35. Germline-derived CDR1 and CDR2 are SEHNR and FQNEAQ (reference sequence). In nucleotides, the CDR3 is TGTGCCAGCAGCTACAGATCGCGAATTTCGTCCCCCAACCCAAAGAGGGCGGGGGATGAGCAGTTCTTC. Its translation: CASSYRSRISSPNPKRAGDEQFF.

V gene TRBV4-2 combines with J gene TRBJ2-1; D is ambiguous. Germline lookup yields CDR1 LGHNA and CDR2 YNFKEQ. This CDR3 contains 15 residues. Deletions cut 0 bases from V and 8 bases from J, with 14 bases between. As DNA, the CDR3 is TGTGCCAGCAGCCAAGAGGAATCTTTGTACGATGAGCAGTTCTTC. Protein: CASSQEESLYDEQFF.

This clonotype has only a few counts. The V call is TRBV6-2 or TRBV6-3, the J call TRBJ2-1; 7 bases align to TRBD2. This CDR3 spans 16 amino acids. From germline, CDR1 is MNHEY and CDR2 SVGEGT. Trimming at V came to 0 bases and at J to 6 bases, leaving 8 bases not matched to a gene. The CDR3 loop reads CASSYSTSTSPNEQFF. CDR3 in DNA: TGTGCCAGCAGTTACTCCACCTCGACTAGCCCCAATGAGCAGTTCTTC.

This CDR3 is CASSPPGQGFHYGYTF. CDR3 nucleotide sequence: TGTGCCAGCAGCCCGCCCGGACAGGGGTTCCACTATGGCTACACCTTC. The J gene is TRBJ1-2, the V gene TRBV7-9, with 9 bases identical to TRBD1. This CDR3 spans 16 amino acids. The germline V gene encodes CDR1 SEHNR and CDR2 FQNEAQ (reference sequence). Trimming cost V 5 bases and J 3 bases; bases outside gene matches: 10.

Details on this clonotype: One end of the junction varies from germline; a read error may be responsible. V gene TRBV7-9 combines with J gene TRBJ1-1; D might be TRBD1 (5 bases). Germline CDR1 SEHNR, CDR2 FQNEAQ (reference sequence). This CDR3 spans 15 amino acids. CDR3 bases: TGTGTCAGCACCTCAAACCAGGGACCGAACACTGAAGCTTTCTTT. Translating it yields CVSTSNQGPNTEAFF.

The chain is built from TRBV10-3 and TRBJ2-7; D not certain. The CDR3 has 14 amino acids. Germline V CDR1 and CDR2: ENHRY, SYGVKD. V was clipped by 0 bases and J by 3 bases, with 9 bases between them. In DNA form, the CDR3 reads TGTGCCATCAGTGAGTCCCCGGGCGGCTACGAGCAGTACTTC. This codes for CAISESPGGYEQYF.

V gene TRBV9 combines with J gene TRBJ1-6; 9 bases match TRBD1. This CDR3 is 15 amino acids long. Germline CDR1 SGDLS, CDR2 YYNGEE. The junction had 3 bases not matched to a gene; V was cut back by 0 bases and J by 8 bases. The CDR3 spells CASSVEDRGDSPLHF. For the CDR3, the DNA is TGTGCCAGCAGCGTAGAGGACAGGGGTGATTCACCCCTCCACTTT.

The DNA for the CDR3 is TGTGCCAGCAGTCCCGACTGGGGCAATCAGCCCCAGCATTTT. Its protein is CASSPDWGNQPQHF. The chain has TRBV2 and TRBJ1-5; no reliable D call. The CDR3 contains 14 residues. Deletions cut 5 bases from V and 2 bases from J, with 10 bases between. Germline-derived CDR1 and CDR2 are SNHLY and FYNNEI.

The chain employs TRBV6-2 or TRBV6-3 and TRBJ1-2; 7 positions match TRBD1. This CDR3 comprises 11 residues. V lost 6 bases, J lost 13 bases, and 8 bases stayed unmatched. From germline, CDR1 is MNHEY and CDR2 SVGEGT. CDR3 region: CASSRQGVLTF. CDR3 sequence (DNA): TGTGCCAGCAGCCGACAGGGTGTTCTCACCTTC.

This chain joins TRBV25-1 and TRBJ2-7; no clear D gene. The V gene's germline CDR1 is MGHDK and CDR2 SYGVNS. The V end lost 5 bases, the J end lost 5 bases, and 10 bases lay between the germline ends. The CDR3 runs 12 residues. The CDR3 sequence: CASSKFLDEQYF. As DNA, the CDR3 is TGTGCCAGCAGTAAATTTCTAGACGAGCAGTACTTC.